Listed below are T cell receptor beta chains from one sample, sequenced in a study of T cell changes during pregnancy in multiple sclerosis. Measured with immunoSEQ multiplex PCR; TCRdb has only the in-frame clones, and not every one. The data hold some 55,000 clones, with about 87% observed a single time. Sequencing input: peripheral blood from another person, used as feeder cells. Source of these receptors: a human donor whose cells served as feeder cells for cultures in a pregnancy study. Both conserved end residues are part of each CDR3. A D gene is named only where the DNA matches it firmly. Clone size is stated in some rows and not others, as once, few, many or a class when expanded.

TRBV9	TRBD2	TRBJ2-3	few	TGTGCCAGCAGCGTGGCTAGCGGGGGCACAGATACGCAGTATTTT	CASSVASGGTDTQYF
TRBV6-1	.	TRBJ2-6	.	TGTGCCAGCGGGGGGGCGACGGCTGGGGCCAACGTCCTGACTTTC	CASGGATAGANVLTF
TRBV29-1	.	TRBJ2-7	.	TGCAGCGTATCAGGGGATGTCTACGAGCAGTACTTC	CSVSGDVYEQYF
TRBV2	.	TRBJ1-2	.	TGTGCCAGCATCAGACACCCCCAGGCTAGTGGCTACACCTTC	CASIRHPQASGYTF
TRBV2	.	TRBJ2-6	once	TGTGCCAGCAGTACAGACTCTGGGGCCAACGTCCTGACTTTC	CASSTDSGANVLTF
TRBV18	.	TRBJ1-3	.	TGTGCCAGCTCACCGACAGCGGCTGGAAACACCATATATTTT	CASSPTAAGNTIYF
TRBV19	.	TRBJ2-7	.	TGTGCCAGTAGTATCCGTCCCGGTCTCTCATTGAGAGAGCAGTACTTC	CASSIRPGLSLREQYF
TRBV5-4	.	TRBJ1-6	.	TGTGCCAGCAGCTCCGGGACACCCGATAATTCACCCCTCCACTTT	CASSSGTPDNSPLHF
TRBV27	TRBD1	TRBJ1-1	.	TGTGCCAGCAGTCCGACTCCCCGGACAGGGAACACTGAAGCTTTCTTT	CASSPTPRTGNTEAFF
TRBV2	.	TRBJ2-4	.	TGTGCCAGCAGCACCCCGCGCGACCTGCTAGCCAAAAACATTCAGTACTTC	CASSTPRDLLAKNIQYF
TRBV30	.	TRBJ2-1	.	TGTGCCTGGAGTACGTCCTTAGCGTCGTCCTACAATGAGCAGTTCTTC	CAWSTSLASSYNEQFF
TRBV28	.	TRBJ1-1	.	TGTGCCAGCAGTAACCGACAGTATGCTTTCTTT	CASSNRQYAFF
TRBV4-2	.	TRBJ2-1	.	TGTGCCAGCAGCCAAGAAGGGAATGAGCAGTTCTTC	CASSQEGNEQFF
TRBV7-8	.	TRBJ1-1	few	TGTGCCAGCAGGGCGCGTGCGGTTTGGGACACTGAAGCTTTCTTT	CASRARAVWDTEAFF
TRBV25-1	TRBD1	TRBJ2-2	.	TGTGCCAGCAGGCAAGACAGGGAACACGGGGAGCTGTTTTTT	CASRQDREHGELFF
TRBV28	.	TRBJ2-5	.	TGTGCCAGCAGCCACCGGTGGGAGACCCAGTACTTC	CASSHRWETQYF
TRBV10-3	TRBD1	TRBJ2-7	.	TGTGCCATCAGTGAGTCGTGGTCAGGGGGTTTTTACGAGCAGTACTTC	CAISESWSGGFYEQYF
TRBV30	TRBD1	TRBJ1-1	.	TGTGCCTTACAGGGGGTGACTGAAGCTTTCTTT	CALQGVTEAFF
TRBV7-3	.	TRBJ2-1	.	TGTGCCAGCAGCCGGGACTCGAACTTCAATGAGCAGTTCTTC	CASSRDSNFNEQFF
TRBV18	.	TRBJ1-1	.	TGTGCCAGCTCACCGGGGACGGCGGGCACTGAAGCTTTCTTT	CASSPGTAGTEAFF
TRBV7-2	.	TRBJ1-4	.	TGTGCCAGCAGCTTGCTGACACCAACTAATGAAAAACTGTTTTTT	CASSLLTPTNEKLFF
TRBV19	.	TRBJ1-4	.	TGTGCCAGTGCCGTCCGATGGAGTGAAAAACTGTTTTTT	CASAVRWSEKLFF
TRBV6-6	TRBD1	TRBJ1-1	.	TGTGCCAGCAGTAAGGGACAGGTGAACACTGAAGCTTTCTTT	CASSKGQVNTEAFF
TRBV13	TRBD2	TRBJ2-3	.	TGTGCCAGCAGCTTAGGACTAGCGGGAAACACAGATACGCAGTATTTT	CASSLGLAGNTDTQYF
TRBV5-1	.	TRBJ1-5	.	TGCGCCAGCAAAACAGGGCTTGGCAATCAGCCCCAGCATTTT	CASKTGLGNQPQHF
TRBV28	.	TRBJ2-1	.	TGTGCCAGCAGGTTGGGGGCGGCTCAAGGGAATGAGCAGTTCTTC	CASRLGAAQGNEQFF
TRBV9	.	TRBJ2-7	few	TGTGCCAGCAGCGTAGCTCCCGGACAGATCTACGAGCAGTACTTC	CASSVAPGQIYEQYF
TRBV29-1	TRBD2	TRBJ2-3	.	TGCAGCGTTCAGGGACTAGCGGGAGAGGGCACAGATACGCAGTATTTT	CSVQGLAGEGTDTQYF